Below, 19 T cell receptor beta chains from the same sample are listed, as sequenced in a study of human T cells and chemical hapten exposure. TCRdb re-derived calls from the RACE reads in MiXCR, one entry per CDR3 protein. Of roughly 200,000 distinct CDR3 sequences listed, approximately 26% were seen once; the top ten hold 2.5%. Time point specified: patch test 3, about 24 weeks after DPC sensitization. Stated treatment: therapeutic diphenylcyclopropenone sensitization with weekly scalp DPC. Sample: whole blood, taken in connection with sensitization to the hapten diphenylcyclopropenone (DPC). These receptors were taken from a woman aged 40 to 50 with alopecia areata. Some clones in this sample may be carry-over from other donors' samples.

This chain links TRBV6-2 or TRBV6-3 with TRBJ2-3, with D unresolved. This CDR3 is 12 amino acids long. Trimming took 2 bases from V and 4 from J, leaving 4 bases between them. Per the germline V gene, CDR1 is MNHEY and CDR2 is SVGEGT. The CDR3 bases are TGTGCCAGCAGTTACCAGTCAGATACGCAGTATTTT. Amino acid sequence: CASSYQSDTQYF.

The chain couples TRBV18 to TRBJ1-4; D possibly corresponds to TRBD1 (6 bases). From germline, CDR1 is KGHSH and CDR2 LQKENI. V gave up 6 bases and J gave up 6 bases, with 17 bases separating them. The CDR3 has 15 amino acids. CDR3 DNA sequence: TGTGCCAGCTCGGATAACAGGGTTGGAGATGAAAAACTGTTTTTT. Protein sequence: CASSDNRVGDEKLFF. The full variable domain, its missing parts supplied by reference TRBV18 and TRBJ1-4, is NAGVMQNPRHLVRRRGQEARLRCSPMKGHSHVYWYRQLPEEGLKFMVYLQKENIIDESGMPKERFSAEFPKEGPSILRIQQVVRGDSAAYFCASSDNRVGDEKLFFGSGTQLSVL.

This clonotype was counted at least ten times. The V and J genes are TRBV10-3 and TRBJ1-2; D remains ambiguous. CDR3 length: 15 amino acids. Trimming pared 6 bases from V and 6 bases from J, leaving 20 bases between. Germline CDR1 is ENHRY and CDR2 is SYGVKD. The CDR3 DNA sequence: TGTGCCATCAGGGACCAGGCTTTAGGGCAGGATGGCTACACCTTC. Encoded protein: CAIRDQALGQDGYTF.

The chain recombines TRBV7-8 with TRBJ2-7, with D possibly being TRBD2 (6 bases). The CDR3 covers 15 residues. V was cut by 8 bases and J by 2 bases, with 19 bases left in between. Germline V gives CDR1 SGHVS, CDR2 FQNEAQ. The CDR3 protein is CASCQRTTPTYEQYF. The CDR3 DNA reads TGTGCCAGCTGCCAGAGGACTACCCCAACCTACGAGCAGTACTTC.

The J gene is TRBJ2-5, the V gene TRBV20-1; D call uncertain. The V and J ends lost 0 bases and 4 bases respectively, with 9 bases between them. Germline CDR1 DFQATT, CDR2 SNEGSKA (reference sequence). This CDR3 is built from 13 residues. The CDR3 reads CSARDSWGETQYF. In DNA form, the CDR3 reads TGCAGTGCTAGAGATAGTTGGGGAGAGACCCAGTACTTC.

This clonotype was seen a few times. The CDR3 nucleotides are TGTGCCAGCAGTCAACAGGGCCCCCAGTACTTC. This sequence encodes CASSQQGPQYF. J is TRBJ2-5 and V is TRBV12-3 or TRBV12-4; TRBD1 is a possible D gene (6 bases). The CDR3 sequence is 11 residues long. The V and J ends lost 5 bases and 9 bases respectively, with 10 bases between them.

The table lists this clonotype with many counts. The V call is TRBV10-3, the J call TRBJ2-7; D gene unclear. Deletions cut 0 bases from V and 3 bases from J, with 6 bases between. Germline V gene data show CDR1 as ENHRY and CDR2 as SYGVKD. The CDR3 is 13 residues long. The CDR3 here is CAISESGYYEQYF. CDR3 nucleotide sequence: TGTGCCATCAGTGAGTCGGGCTACTACGAGCAGTACTTC.

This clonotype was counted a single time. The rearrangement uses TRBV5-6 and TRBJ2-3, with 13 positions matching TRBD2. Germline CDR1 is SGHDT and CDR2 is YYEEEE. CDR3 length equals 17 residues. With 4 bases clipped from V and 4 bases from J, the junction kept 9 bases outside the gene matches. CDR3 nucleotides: TGTGCCAGCAGCGGAAGACGGACTAGCGGGAGCGCAGATACGCAGTATTTT. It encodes CASSGRRTSGSADTQYF. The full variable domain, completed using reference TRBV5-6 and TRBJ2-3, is DAGVTQSPTHLIKTRGQQVTLRCSPKSGHDTVSWYQQALGQGPQFIFQYYEEEERQRGNFPDRFSGHQFPNYSSELNVNALLLGDSALYLCASSGRRTSGSADTQYFGPGTRLTVL.

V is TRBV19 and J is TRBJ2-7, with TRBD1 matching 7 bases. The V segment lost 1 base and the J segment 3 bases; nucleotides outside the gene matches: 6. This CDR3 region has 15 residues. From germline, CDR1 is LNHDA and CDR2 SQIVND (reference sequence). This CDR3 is CASSIGTGEIYEQYF. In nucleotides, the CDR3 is TGTGCCAGTAGTATAGGGACAGGAGAAATCTACGAGCAGTACTTC.

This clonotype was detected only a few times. The CDR3 loop is CASSPPGTPFYEQYF. The CDR3 DNA reads TGTGCCAGCAGCCCACCCGGGACCCCCTTCTACGAGCAGTACTTC. The J gene is TRBJ2-7, the V gene TRBV13; possibly TRBD1 or TRBD2 for D (5 bases each). Deletions cut 5 bases from V and 3 bases from J, with 17 bases between. Germline V gene lookup returns CDR1 PRHDT and CDR2 FYEKMQ (reference sequence). CDR3 length equals 15 residues.

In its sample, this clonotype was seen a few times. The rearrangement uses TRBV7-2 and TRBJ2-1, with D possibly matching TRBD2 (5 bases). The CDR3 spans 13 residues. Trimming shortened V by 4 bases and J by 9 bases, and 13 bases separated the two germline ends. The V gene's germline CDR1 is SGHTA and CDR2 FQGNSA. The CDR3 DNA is TGTGCCAGCAGCTCAGCTAGCATCGGTGAGCAGTTCTTC. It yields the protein CASSSASIGEQFF.

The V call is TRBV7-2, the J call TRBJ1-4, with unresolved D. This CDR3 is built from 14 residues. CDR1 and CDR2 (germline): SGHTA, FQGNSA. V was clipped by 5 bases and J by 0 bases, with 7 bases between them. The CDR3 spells CASSPFSTNEKLFF. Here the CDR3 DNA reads TGTGCCAGCAGCCCGTTCTCAACTAATGAAAAACTGTTTTTT.

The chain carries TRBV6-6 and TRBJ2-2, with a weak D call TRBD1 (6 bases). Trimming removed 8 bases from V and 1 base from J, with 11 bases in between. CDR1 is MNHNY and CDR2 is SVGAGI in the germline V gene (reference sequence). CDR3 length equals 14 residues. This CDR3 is CASVGHKNTGELFF. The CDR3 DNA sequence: TGTGCCAGCGTGGGACACAAGAACACCGGGGAGCTGTTTTTT.

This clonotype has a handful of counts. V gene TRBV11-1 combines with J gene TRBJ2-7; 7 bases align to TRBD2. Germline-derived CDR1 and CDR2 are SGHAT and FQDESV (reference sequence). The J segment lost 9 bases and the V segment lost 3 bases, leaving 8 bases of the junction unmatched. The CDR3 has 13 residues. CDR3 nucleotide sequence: TGTGCCAGCAGCTTCTCGCGGGAGAAAGTGCAGTACTTC. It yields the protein CASSFSREKVQYF.

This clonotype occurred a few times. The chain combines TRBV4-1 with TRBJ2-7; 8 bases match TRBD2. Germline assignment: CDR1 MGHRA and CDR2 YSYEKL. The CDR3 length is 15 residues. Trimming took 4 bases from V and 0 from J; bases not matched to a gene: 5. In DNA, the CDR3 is TGCGCCAGCAGCCCTGAGGGGACTAGCTCCTACGAGCAGTACTTC. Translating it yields CASSPEGTSSYEQYF.

The CDR3 nucleotides are TGCAGTGCTAGACAGACACTACTCGACTATGGCTACACCTTC. Protein product: CSARQTLLDYGYTF. The rearrangement uses TRBV20-1 and TRBJ1-2, with no clear D. V lost 2 bases and J lost 3, with 13 bases in between. The germline V gene has CDR1 DFQATT and CDR2 SNEGSKA (reference sequence). CDR3 length equals 14 residues.

CDR3 sequence (DNA): TGTGCCAGCAGCTTATCAGGGCCCCAGCCCCAGCATTTT. Translation gives CASSLSGPQPQHF. The genes are TRBV11-2 and TRBJ1-5; possible D gene TRBD1, 5 bases. The CDR3 length is 13 residues. Trimming removed 2 bases from V and 7 bases from J, with 9 bases in between. Germline lookup yields CDR1 SGHAT and CDR2 FQNNGV.

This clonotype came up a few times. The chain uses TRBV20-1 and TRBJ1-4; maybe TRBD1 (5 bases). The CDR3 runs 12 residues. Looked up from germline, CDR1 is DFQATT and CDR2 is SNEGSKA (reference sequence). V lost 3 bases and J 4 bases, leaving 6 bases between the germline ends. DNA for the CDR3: TGCAGTGCTAGGGGACTTAATGAAAAACTGTTTTTT. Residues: CSARGLNEKLFF.

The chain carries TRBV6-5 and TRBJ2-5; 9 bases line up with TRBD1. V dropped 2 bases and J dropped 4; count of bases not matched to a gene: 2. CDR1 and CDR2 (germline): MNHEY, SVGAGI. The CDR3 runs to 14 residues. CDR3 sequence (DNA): TGTGCCAGCAGTTACGGGACAGGGCGAGAGACCCAGTACTTC. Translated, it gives CASSYGTGRETQYF.